A selection of T cell receptor beta chains follows, all from one sample in a study of shared clonotypes between healthy human individuals. Only in-frame clones appear in the TCRdb table, and some are missing; sequencing was by immunoSEQ multiplex PCR. The data contain about 1.4 million clones, 95% to 97% of them singletons. The sequencing sample was made of naive CD4+ T cells sorted from blood. The receptors were gathered from a young man in good health. Both conserved end residues are part of each CDR3. A D gene is named only where the DNA matches it firmly. Where a row states a size, it is once, few, many or the class of an expanded clone; other rows omit it.

d_call | clone_size | j_call | v_call | cdr3_aa | cdr3_nt
. | . | TRBJ1-2 | TRBV28 | CASSYRDYGYTF | TGTGCCAGCAGTTACAGGGATTATGGCTACACCTTC
. | . | TRBJ2-7 | TRBV28 | CASSFGSRSYEQYF | TGTGCCAGCAGTTTTGGATCGCGGTCCTACGAGCAGTACTTC
. | . | TRBJ2-2 | TRBV27 | CATRGPNTGELFF | TGTGCCACTAGGGGCCCGAACACCGGGGAGCTGTTTTTT
. | . | TRBJ2-5 | TRBV11-2 | CASRRPYNQETQYF | TGTGCCAGCCGCCGGCCTTACAACCAAGAGACCCAGTACTTC
TRBD2 | . | TRBJ2-1 | TRBV5-5 | CASSTILAGVYNEQFF | TGTGCCAGCAGCACAATACTAGCGGGGGTTTACAATGAGCAGTTCTTC
TRBD1 | . | TRBJ2-1 | TRBV6-6 | CASQLAGGIYNEQFF | TGTGCCAGCCAACTGGCAGGGGGCATTTACAATGAGCAGTTCTTC
. | . | TRBJ2-7 | TRBV9 | CASSVSGSSSSYEQYF | TGTGCCAGCAGCGTATCAGGCAGCTCATCGTCATACGAGCAGTACTTC
TRBD2 | . | TRBJ2-5 | TRBV5-4 | CASSTPNLLAEGQETQYF | TGTGCCAGCAGCACCCCAAACCTACTAGCGGAGGGGCAAGAGACCCAGTACTTC
. | . | TRBJ1-1 | TRBV7-8 | CASSLILGSAEAFF | TGTGCCAGCAGCTTAATCCTGGGGAGCGCTGAAGCTTTCTTT
. | . | TRBJ1-3 | TRBV9 | CASSAGLPSGNTIYF | TGTGCCAGCAGCGCAGGACTTCCCTCTGGAAACACCATATATTTT
TRBD1 | . | TRBJ2-7 | TRBV4-3 | CASSWGGQGKDEQYF | TGCGCCAGCTCTTGGGGGGGACAGGGTAAGGACGAGCAGTACTTC
. | . | TRBJ2-5 | TRBV10-1 | CASRGDFQETQYF | TGCGCCAGCAGGGGGGACTTCCAAGAGACCCAGTACTTC
TRBD2 | . | TRBJ2-7 | TRBV2 | CASSDGGSDSYEQYF | TGTGCCAGCAGTGATGGCGGGAGCGATTCCTACGAGCAGTACTTC
. | once | TRBJ2-3 | TRBV5-1 | CASSFRRDSITDTQYF | TGCGCCAGCAGCTTCCGTCGGGACTCGATAACAGATACGCAGTATTTT
. | . | TRBJ2-5 | TRBV7-6 | CASSSPSVLQETQYF | TGTGCCAGCAGCTCCCCCTCGGTTCTCCAAGAGACCCAGTACTTC
. | . | TRBJ1-1 | TRBV29-1 | CSVDFLGNTEAFF | TGCAGCGTTGATTTCCTGGGTAACACTGAAGCTTTCTTT
. | . | TRBJ1-4 | TRBV10-1 | CASNGELGEKLFF | TGCGCCAGCAACGGAGAGTTGGGTGAAAAACTGTTTTTT
. | . | TRBJ2-5 | TRBV10-3 | CAISESGRETQYF | TGTGCCATCAGTGAGTCGGGACGAGAGACCCAGTACTTC
. | . | TRBJ2-7 | TRBV30 | CAWTPETTYEQYF | TGTGCCTGGACCCCCGAGACGACCTACGAGCAGTACTTC
. | . | TRBJ1-2 | TRBV6-5 | CASSYWATDGYTF | TGTGCCAGCAGTTACTGGGCTACGGATGGCTACACCTTC
. | . | TRBJ1-3 | TRBV19 | CASRVSGNTIYF | TGTGCCAGTAGGGTATCCGGAAACACCATATATTTT
TRBD1 | . | TRBJ1-5 | TRBV28 | CASTVRGQLYQPQHF | TGTGCCAGCACAGTTCGGGGACAGCTTTATCAGCCCCAGCATTTT
TRBD1 | . | TRBJ1-1 | TRBV11-2 | CASSIRVRGPTEAFF | TGTGCCAGCAGCATCAGGGTCAGGGGGCCCACTGAAGCTTTCTTT